Listed here are 22 T cell receptor beta chains from one sample, sequenced in a study of follicular helper T cells after annual influenza vaccination. Time point indicated: 2013-2014 season, 7 days after vaccination. Sequencing used immunoSEQ multiplex PCR; TCRdb keeps in-frame clones, though not all of them. The sample lists some 4,900 clones; approximately 90% were seen once. Sequencing was performed on CXCR5+ CD38- circulating T follicular helper cells from blood, taken 7 days after influenza vaccination. The subset here: circulating Tfh, non-naive CD4+CXCR5+PD-1+ (ICOS+CD38+ or ICOS-CD38-). Receptors originate from an adult who received the influenza vaccine.

This sequence joins TRBV15 and TRBJ2-1; TRBD2 agrees at 9 bases. This CDR3 has 20 amino acids. The V segment lost 0 bases and the J segment 8 bases; nucleotides outside the gene matches: 20. Germline lookup yields CDR1 LNHNV and CDR2 YYDKDF (reference sequence). Written as DNA, the CDR3 is TGTGCCACCAGCAGAGATCTTGGGTTGGGAGGGAATAGCGGGAGAGATGAGCAGTTCTTC. Encoded protein: CATSRDLGLGGNSGRDEQFF. Complete variable domain (other parts from reference TRBV15 and TRBJ2-1): DAMVIQNPRYQVTQFGKPVTLSCSQTLNHNVMYWYQQKSSQAPKLLFHYYDKDFNNEADTPDNFQSRRPNTSFCFLDIRSPGLGDTAMYLCATSRDLGLGGNSGRDEQFFGPGTRLTVL.

This clone was found a few times. V gene TRBV14 combines with J gene TRBJ2-7, with TRBD1 identical over 9 bases. The ends lost 4 bases at V and 2 bases at J; junction bases unmatched: 6. Germline lookup yields CDR1 SGHDN and CDR2 FVKESK. The CDR3 loop spans 15 amino acids. The CDR3 spells CASSLTGGRTYEQYF. Here the CDR3 DNA reads TGTGCCAGCAGCCTAACAGGGGGCCGTACCTACGAGCAGTACTTC.

The gene calls are TRBV7-8 and TRBJ2-1; tentative D call: TRBD1 (7 bases). Trimming stripped 0 bases from V and 6 bases from J, with 24 bases between. The CDR3 length is 19 residues. Germline CDR1 and CDR2: SGHVS and FQNEAQ. DNA for the CDR3: TGTGCCAGCAGCTTAGCCGAGGGGGGTTTGGGTCGACAGGGCAATGAGCAGTTCTTC. This sequence encodes CASSLAEGGLGRQGNEQFF.

The V and J genes are TRBV6-1 and TRBJ2-7; no reliable D call. The V and J ends lost 4 bases and 4 bases respectively, with 8 bases between them. CDR1 is MNHNS and CDR2 is SASEGT in the germline V gene. This CDR3 region has 12 residues. The CDR3 reads CASSAFNYEQYF. The DNA for the CDR3 is TGTGCCAGCAGTGCCTTTAATTACGAGCAGTACTTC.

J is TRBJ1-5 and V is TRBV18, with 7 bases fitting TRBD1. The CDR3 totals 13 residues. Germline assignment: CDR1 KGHSH and CDR2 LQKENI. V lost 3 bases to trimming and J lost 4 bases; unmatched junction nucleotides: 0. The CDR3 sequence is CASSPGQNQPQHF. CDR3 nucleotides: TGTGCCAGCTCACCGGGACAGAATCAGCCCCAGCATTTT. The full variable domain, completed using reference TRBV18 and TRBJ1-5, is NAGVMQNPRHLVRRRGQEARLRCSPMKGHSHVYWYRQLPEEGLKFMVYLQKENIIDESGMPKERFSAEFPKEGPSILRIQQVVRGDSAAYFCASSPGQNQPQHFGDGTRLSIL.

The CDR3 loop is CASSEAGGYTEAFF. CDR3 sequence (DNA): TGTGCCAGCAGTGAAGCGGGGGGTTACACTGAAGCTTTCTTT. The J gene is TRBJ1-1, the V gene TRBV6-1; tentatively, D is TRBD1 (5 bases). This CDR3 is built from 14 residues. In germline, CDR1 is MNHNS, CDR2 SASEGT. V lost 0 bases, J lost 3 bases, and 8 bases lay in between.

The chain carries TRBV19 and TRBJ2-1, with a possible D match to TRBD2 (5 bases). The CDR3 totals 15 residues. V dropped 4 bases and J dropped 4 bases, with 14 bases sitting between them. Germline V lookup: CDR1 LNHDA, CDR2 SQIVND (reference sequence). The CDR3 bases are TGTGCCAGTAGTAAGGAGGTCATGGGGTACAATGAGCAGTTCTTC. It yields the protein CASSKEVMGYNEQFF.

The V and J genes are TRBV7-9 and TRBJ2-1, with TRBD1 identical over 10 bases. Looked up from germline, CDR1 is SEHNR and CDR2 is FQNEAQ (reference sequence). There are 15 residues in the CDR3. The V and J ends lost 7 bases and 7 bases, in that order; junction bases with no gene match: 10. Here the CDR3 reads CASTIDRGRGNEQFF. The CDR3 coding sequence is TGTGCCAGCACCATCGACAGGGGGCGTGGGAATGAGCAGTTCTTC.

The chain combines TRBV19 with TRBJ1-5; the match to TRBD1 covers 7 bases. Germline CDR1 LNHDA, CDR2 SQIVND (reference sequence). This CDR3 has 14 residues. The V and J ends lost 4 bases and 7 bases, in that order; junction bases with no gene match: 7. The DNA of the CDR3 is TGTGCCAGTAGTAAGGGACAGTACGCCCAGCCCCAGCATTTT. Amino acids: CASSKGQYAQPQHF.

This sequence joins TRBV4-2 and TRBJ2-7, with 7 bases aligning to TRBD2. This CDR3 is built from 14 residues. Unmatched junction bases numbered 7, after V lost 1 base and J lost 7 bases. The germline gives CDR1 LGHNA, CDR2 YNFKEQ. This CDR3 reads CASSQGTRTKEQYF. Written as DNA, the CDR3 is TGTGCCAGCAGCCAAGGGACTAGGACTAAGGAGCAGTACTTC.

The chain is built from TRBV25-1 and TRBJ1-1; possibly TRBD1 for D (6 bases). The CDR3 runs 14 residues. V gave up 1 base and J gave up 4 bases, with 10 bases separating them. Germline loops: CDR1 MGHDK, CDR2 SYGVNS. The CDR3 is CASSEFPRGTEAFF. CDR3 coding DNA: TGTGCCAGCAGTGAATTCCCCAGGGGCACTGAAGCTTTCTTT.

The chain has TRBV5-1 and TRBJ1-2, with 7 bases that match TRBD1. The CDR3 runs 14 residues. Germline V gives CDR1 SGHRS, CDR2 YFSETQ. V shed 4 bases and J 3 bases; nucleotides not matched to a gene: 6. The DNA of the CDR3 is TGCGCCAGCAGCGTGAGACAGGGTGACTATGGCTACACCTTC. Translation: CASSVRQGDYGYTF.

The chain couples TRBV5-5 to TRBJ1-6, with TRBD1 as a possible D gene (5 bases). The V gene lost 4 bases and the J gene lost 8 bases, with 10 bases spanning the gap. Germline CDR1 SGHKS, CDR2 YYEKEE (reference sequence). The CDR3 is made up of 13 amino acids. CDR3 in amino acids: CASSPDRDSPLHF. CDR3 sequence (DNA): TGTGCCAGCAGCCCCGACAGAGATTCACCCCTCCACTTT. Looking up the rest from reference TRBV5-5 and TRBJ1-6 gives the full variable domain: DAGVTQSPTHLIKTRGQQVTLRCSPISGHKSVSWYQQVLGQGPQFIFQYYEKEERGRGNFPDRFSARQFPNYSSELNVNALLLGDSALYLCASSPDRDSPLHFGNGTRLTVT.

The chain uses TRBV6-5 and TRBJ2-7, with no clear D. V lost 8 bases, J lost 3 bases, and 5 bases lay in between. CDR1 is MNHEY and CDR2 is SVGAGI in the germline V gene. The CDR3 totals 10 residues. The CDR3 coding sequence is TGTGCCAGCGGCCGCTACGAGCAGTACTTC. Protein product: CASGRYEQYF.

The chain recombines TRBV5-1 with TRBJ2-3; 14 nucleotides match TRBD2. Germline trimming cut 4 bases from V and 6 bases from J; bases unmatched to any gene: 10. The germline CDR1 and CDR2 sequences are SGHRS and YFSETQ. This CDR3 has 17 residues. CDR3 sequence: CASSLGLAGVPVDTQYF. Here the CDR3 DNA reads TGCGCCAGCAGCCTGGGACTAGCGGGGGTCCCGGTGGATACGCAGTATTTT.

The chain combines TRBV28 with TRBJ1-2; no clear D gene. V lost 5 bases, J lost 2 bases, and 3 bases lay in between. The germline gives CDR1 MDHEN, CDR2 SYDVKM. The CDR3 has 11 residues. CDR3 DNA: TGTGCCAGCAGTCTAAACTATGGCTACACCTTC. It codes for CASSLNYGYTF.

The V gene is TRBV5-1, the J gene TRBJ1-1; D might be TRBD1 (6 bases). Trimming left V 0 bases short and J 2 bases short, with 14 bases between. CDR1 SGHRS and CDR2 YFSETQ come from the germline V gene. The CDR3 sequence is 16 residues long. CDR3 DNA: TGCGCCAGCAGCTTGGGGGGGGGACAAATTAACACTGAAGCTTTCTTT. Translated: CASSLGGGQINTEAFF.

The V gene is TRBV5-4, the J gene TRBJ2-7; possibly TRBD2 for D (5 bases). The germline V and J ends were trimmed by 0 bases and 3 bases, with 10 bases remaining between them. The CDR3 is 14 amino acids. CDR1 is SGHNT and CDR2 is YYREEE in the germline V gene (reference sequence). The DNA for the CDR3 is TGTGCCAGCAGCTTGGGCCTAGCCAACTACGAGCAGTACTTC. Translated, it gives CASSLGLANYEQYF.

The rearrangement links TRBV25-1 to TRBJ2-3, with TRBD2 identical over 9 bases. Looked up from germline, CDR1 is MGHDK and CDR2 is SYGVNS. This CDR3 is built from 14 residues. J was trimmed by 3 bases and V by 7 bases; bases with no gene match: 5. Here the CDR3 DNA reads TGTGCCAGCACCAAAAGCGGGAGGACAGATACGCAGTATTTT. It translates to CASTKSGRTDTQYF.

The chain is built from TRBV6-5 and TRBJ2-1, with 10 bases matching TRBD2. The length of the CDR3 is 15 residues. Germline assignment: CDR1 MNHEY and CDR2 SVGAGI. Losses at the gene ends were 6 bases for V and 3 bases for J; bases not matched to a gene: 5. The CDR3 region is CASRGSSGGYNEQFF. CDR3 bases: TGTGCCAGCAGGGGGTCTAGCGGGGGCTACAATGAGCAGTTCTTC.

J is TRBJ1-2 and V is TRBV5-5; the D gene is possibly TRBD1 (5 bases). Germline V lookup: CDR1 SGHKS, CDR2 YYEKEE (reference sequence). The CDR3 runs to 14 residues. Trimming removed 4 bases at V and 0 bases at J, with 10 bases between. The CDR3 region has the DNA TGTGCCAGCAGCCCGCAGACAGCTAACTATGGCTACACCTTC. This translates into CASSPQTANYGYTF.

Note on this clone: At one end, the junction sequence differs from germline, possibly due to a read error. The chain recombines TRBV9 with TRBJ1-3, with 9 bases matching TRBD1. In germline, CDR1 is SGDLS, CDR2 YYNGEE. The CDR3 totals 17 residues. The DNA of the CDR3 is TGTGCCATACGGGACAGGGCAACCTTAGACTCTGGAAACACCGTATATTTT. As protein: CAIRDRATLDSGNTVYF.